This TCR beta chain was captured by sequencing in a study of a mutant IDH1 vaccine in newly diagnosed glioma. Study summary: Treated patients had a mean age of around 40 years and a sex split that was roughly 60% male and around 38% female. Radiotherapy, temozolomide, or both had been given previously, and both were given to most.

Here immunoSEQ multiplex PCR was the method, and the copy in TCRdb shows in-frame clones only, minus some. The table has about 48,000 clones, more than 60% seen once. Described time point: week 35, safety follow-up. With topical imiquimod, each dose of the vaccine consisted of 300 ug of mutant IDH1 20-mer peptide. With regard to this clone: Its antigen remains unidentified.

V gave up 4 bases and J gave up 6 bases, with 18 bases separating them. Germline V gives CDR1 SQVTM, CDR2 ANQGSEA. The CDR3 runs to 14 residues. Overall study findings and caveats: Pseudoprogression seemed unlinked to shifts in top peripheral T cell clonotypes.

The sequencing here drew on PBMCs, taken from a glioma patient whose treatment included an IDH1 peptide vaccine. This receptor was obtained from a man aged 35 to 55 with glioma. V and J are TRBV29-1 and TRBJ1-2, with D unclear. The DNA for the CDR3 is TGCAGCGTTGGTTCATATGGACTGCCGAATGGCTACACCTTC. It specifies CSVGSYGLPNGYTF.